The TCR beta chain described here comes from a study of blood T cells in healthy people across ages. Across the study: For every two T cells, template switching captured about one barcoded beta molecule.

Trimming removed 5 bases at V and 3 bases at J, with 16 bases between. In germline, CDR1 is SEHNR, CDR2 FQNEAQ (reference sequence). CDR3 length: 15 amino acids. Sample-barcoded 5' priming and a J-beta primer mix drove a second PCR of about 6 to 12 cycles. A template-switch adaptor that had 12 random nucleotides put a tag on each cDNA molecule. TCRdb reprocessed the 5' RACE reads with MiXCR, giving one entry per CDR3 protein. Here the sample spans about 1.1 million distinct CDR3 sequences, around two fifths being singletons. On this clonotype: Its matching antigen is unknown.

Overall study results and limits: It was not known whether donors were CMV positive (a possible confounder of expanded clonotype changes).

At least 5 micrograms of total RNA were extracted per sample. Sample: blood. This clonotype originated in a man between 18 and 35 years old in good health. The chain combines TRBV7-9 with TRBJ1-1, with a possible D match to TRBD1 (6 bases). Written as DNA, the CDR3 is TGTGCCAGCAGCCCCGAAGGGGGAAGGTACACTGAAGCTTTCTTT. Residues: CASSPEGGRYTEAFF.